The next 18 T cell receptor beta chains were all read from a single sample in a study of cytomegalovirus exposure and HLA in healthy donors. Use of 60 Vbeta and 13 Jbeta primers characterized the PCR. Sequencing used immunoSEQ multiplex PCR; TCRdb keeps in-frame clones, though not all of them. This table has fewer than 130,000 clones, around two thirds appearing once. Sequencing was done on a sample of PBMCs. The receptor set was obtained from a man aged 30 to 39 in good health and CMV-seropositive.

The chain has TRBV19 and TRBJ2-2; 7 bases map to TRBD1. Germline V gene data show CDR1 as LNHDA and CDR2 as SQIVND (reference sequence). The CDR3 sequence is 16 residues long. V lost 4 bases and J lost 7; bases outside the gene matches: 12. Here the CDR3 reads CASSTRTGLSSGELFF. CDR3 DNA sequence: TGTGCCAGTAGTACGCGGACAGGCTTAAGTAGCGGGGAGCTGTTTTTT. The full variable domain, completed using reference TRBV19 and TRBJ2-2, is DGGITQSPKYLFRKEGQNVTLSCEQNLNHDAMYWYRQDPGQGLRLIYYSQIVNDFQKGDIAEGYSVSREKKESFPLTVTSAQKNPTAFYLCASSTRTGLSSGELFFGEGSRLTVL.

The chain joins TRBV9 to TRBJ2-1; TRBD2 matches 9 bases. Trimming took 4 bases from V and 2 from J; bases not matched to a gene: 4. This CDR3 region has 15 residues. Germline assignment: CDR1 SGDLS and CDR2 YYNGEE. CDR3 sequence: CASSLTSGTYNEQFF. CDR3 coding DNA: TGTGCCAGCAGCCTGACTAGCGGTACCTACAATGAGCAGTTCTTC.

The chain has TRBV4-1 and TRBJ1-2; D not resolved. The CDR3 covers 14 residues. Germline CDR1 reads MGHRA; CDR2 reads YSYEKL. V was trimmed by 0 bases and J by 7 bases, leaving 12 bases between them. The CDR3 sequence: CASSQEASATGYTF. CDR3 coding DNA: TGCGCCAGCAGCCAAGAGGCAAGTGCCACTGGCTACACCTTC.

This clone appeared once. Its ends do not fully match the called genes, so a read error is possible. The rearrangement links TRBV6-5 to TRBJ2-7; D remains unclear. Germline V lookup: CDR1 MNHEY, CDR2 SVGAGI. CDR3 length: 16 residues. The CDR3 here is CASSYTYMAVSYGQYF. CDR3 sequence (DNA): TGTGCCAGCAGTTATACCTATATGGCGGTGAGCTACGGGCAGTACTTC.

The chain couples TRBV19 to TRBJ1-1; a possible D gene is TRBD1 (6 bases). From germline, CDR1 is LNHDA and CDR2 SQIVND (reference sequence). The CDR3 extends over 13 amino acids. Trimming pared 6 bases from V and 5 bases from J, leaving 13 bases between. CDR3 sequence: CASRLQGYTEAFF. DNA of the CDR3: TGTGCCAGTAGATTACAGGGATATACTGAAGCTTTCTTT.

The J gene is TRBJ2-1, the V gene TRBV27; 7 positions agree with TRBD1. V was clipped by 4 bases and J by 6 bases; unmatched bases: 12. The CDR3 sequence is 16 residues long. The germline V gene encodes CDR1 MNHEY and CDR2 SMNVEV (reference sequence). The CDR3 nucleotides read TGTGCCAGCAGTTCCAAGACAGGGCCAAAGCCCAATGAGCAGTTCTTC. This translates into CASSSKTGPKPNEQFF.

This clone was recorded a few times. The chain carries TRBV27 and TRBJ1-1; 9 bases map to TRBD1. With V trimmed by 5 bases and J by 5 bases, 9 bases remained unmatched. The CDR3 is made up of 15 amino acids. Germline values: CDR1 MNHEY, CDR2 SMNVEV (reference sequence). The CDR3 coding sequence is TGTGCCAGCAGTCTACTGCGACAGGGGGGTACTGAAGCTTTCTTT. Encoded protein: CASSLLRQGGTEAFF.

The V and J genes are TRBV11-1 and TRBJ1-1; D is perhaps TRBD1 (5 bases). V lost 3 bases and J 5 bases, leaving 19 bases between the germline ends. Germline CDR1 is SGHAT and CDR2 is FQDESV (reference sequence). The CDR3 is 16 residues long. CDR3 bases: TGTGCCAGCAGCTTCCGCTGGACAACTGGGGGGACTGAAGCTTTCTTT. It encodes CASSFRWTTGGTEAFF.

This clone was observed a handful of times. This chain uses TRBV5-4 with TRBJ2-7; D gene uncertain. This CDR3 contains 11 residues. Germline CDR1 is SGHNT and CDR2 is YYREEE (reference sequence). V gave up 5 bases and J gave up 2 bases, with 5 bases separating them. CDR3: CASSDTYEQYF. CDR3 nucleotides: TGTGCCAGCAGTGACACCTACGAGCAGTACTTC.

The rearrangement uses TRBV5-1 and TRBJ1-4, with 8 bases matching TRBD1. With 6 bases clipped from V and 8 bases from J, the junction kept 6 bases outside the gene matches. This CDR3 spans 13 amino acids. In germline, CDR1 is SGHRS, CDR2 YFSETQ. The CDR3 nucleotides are TGCGCCAGCAAAGGACAGGGTCTAGAAAAACTGTTTTTT. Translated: CASKGQGLEKLFF.

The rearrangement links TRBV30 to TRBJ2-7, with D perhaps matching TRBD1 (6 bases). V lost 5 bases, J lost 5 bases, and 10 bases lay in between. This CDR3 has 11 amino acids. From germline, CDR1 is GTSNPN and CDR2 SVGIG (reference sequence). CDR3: CAWGTLNEQYF. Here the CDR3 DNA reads TGTGCCTGGGGGACATTGAACGAGCAGTACTTC.

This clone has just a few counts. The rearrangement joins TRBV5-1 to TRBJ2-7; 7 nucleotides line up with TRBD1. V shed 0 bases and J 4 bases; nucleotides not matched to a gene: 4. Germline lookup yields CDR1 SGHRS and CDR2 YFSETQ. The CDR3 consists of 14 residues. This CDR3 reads CASSLGQGYYEQYF. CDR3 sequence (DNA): TGCGCCAGCAGCTTGGGACAGGGTTATTACGAGCAGTACTTC.

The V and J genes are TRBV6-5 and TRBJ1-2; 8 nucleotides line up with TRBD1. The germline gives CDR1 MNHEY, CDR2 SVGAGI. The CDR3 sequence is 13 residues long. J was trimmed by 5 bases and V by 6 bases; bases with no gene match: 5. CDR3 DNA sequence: TGTGCCAGCAGCCCAGGGGGCGGGTATGGCTACACCTTC. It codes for CASSPGGGYGYTF.

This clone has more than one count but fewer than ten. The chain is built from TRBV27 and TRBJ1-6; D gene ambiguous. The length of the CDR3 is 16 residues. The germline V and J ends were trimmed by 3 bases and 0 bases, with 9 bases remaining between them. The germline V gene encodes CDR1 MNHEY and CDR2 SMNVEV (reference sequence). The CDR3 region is CASSFSVSSYNSPLHF. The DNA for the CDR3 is TGTGCCAGCAGTTTTAGTGTGAGCTCCTATAATTCACCCCTCCACTTT.

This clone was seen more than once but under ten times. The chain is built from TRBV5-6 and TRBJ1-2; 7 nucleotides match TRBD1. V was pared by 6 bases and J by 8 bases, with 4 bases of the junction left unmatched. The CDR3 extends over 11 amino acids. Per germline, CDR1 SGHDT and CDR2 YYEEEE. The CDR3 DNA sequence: TGTGCCAGCACAGGACAGGTCGGCTACACCTTC. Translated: CASTGQVGYTF. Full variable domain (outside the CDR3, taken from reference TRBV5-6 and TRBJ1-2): DAGVTQSPTHLIKTRGQQVTLRCSPKSGHDTVSWYQQALGQGPQFIFQYYEEEERQRGNFPDRFSGHQFPNYSSELNVNALLLGDSALYLCASTGQVGYTFGSGTRLTVV.

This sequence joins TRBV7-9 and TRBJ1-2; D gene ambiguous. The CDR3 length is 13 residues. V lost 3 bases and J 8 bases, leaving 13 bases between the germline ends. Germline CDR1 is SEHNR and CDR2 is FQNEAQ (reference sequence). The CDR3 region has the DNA TGTGCCAGCAGCTTCCCTCAGGCGCCAGGCTACACCTTC. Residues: CASSFPQAPGYTF.

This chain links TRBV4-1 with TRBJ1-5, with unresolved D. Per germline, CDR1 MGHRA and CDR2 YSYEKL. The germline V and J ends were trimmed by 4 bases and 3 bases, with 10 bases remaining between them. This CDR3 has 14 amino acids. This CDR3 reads CASSLRAVNQPQHF. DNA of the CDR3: TGCGCCAGCAGCCTCCGAGCCGTCAATCAGCCCCAGCATTTT.

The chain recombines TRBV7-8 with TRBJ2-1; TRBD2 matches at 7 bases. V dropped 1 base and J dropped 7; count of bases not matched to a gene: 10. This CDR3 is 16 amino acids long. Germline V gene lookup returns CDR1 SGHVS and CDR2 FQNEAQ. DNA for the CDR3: TGTGCCAGCAGCTTAGGCGGGCTCTTCGGGGGGAATGAGCAGTTCTTC. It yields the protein CASSLGGLFGGNEQFF.